Included here is one TCR beta chain sequence, with context. Its binding antigen is unknown. Base qualities are not provided; no much larger clone lies one nucleotide away. V sheds 10 bases and J sheds 4 bases, leaving 13 bases between their ends. The CDR3 holds 12 amino acids from the cysteine to the phenylalanine. This entry keeps only the CDR3 DNA: 36 bases, framed from base 1. CDR1 is given as SNHLY and CDR2 as FYNNEI, both from the germline V gene. This entry comes from a study of cytomegalovirus exposure and HLA in healthy donors (dated by TCRdb to about 2017). In terms of the full investigation: According to a later analysis, one platform produced both the roughly 130 validation repertoires and the roughly 660 repertoires of the first cohort. The study was designed to test whether signatures of past pathogen exposure could be identified by cataloging public T cell receptors. Besides the first cohort of about 730 subjects, a separate validation cohort made up of about 120 different subjects was used. To predict cytomegalovirus infection status, the study combined high-throughput TCR immunosequencing, statistical association of individual TCRs with disease status, and machine learning. Points the paper makes about the study in general: It was suggested by the authors that the approach could potentially be generalized to other disease states and immunological phenotypes. A later analysis lacked HLA typing for the validation cohort, so it scored co-occurrence in that cohort across all 130 or so repertoires. The classifier was reported to diagnose cytomegalovirus status with high specificity and sensitivity in both the original and validation cohorts. In a later analysis, TCRs clustered in the first cohort were found to also tend to co-occur in the 120 or so validation repertoires, with 90% to 95% of cluster scores above 0. Most TCR sequences were observed very rarely across donors, whereas some public TCRs were present in many individuals. A total of fewer than 200 TCR beta chains were listed by the study as associated with cytomegalovirus. A few of the identified cytomegalovirus-associated TCR beta chains were confirmed in vitro to be specific for cytomegalovirus antigens.

Separate from the approximately 700-subject first cohort, the validation cohort of about 110 subjects was the group to which the donors belonged. Receptor amplification or capture employed the immunoSEQ multiplex PCR assay. Processing in the source paper ran as follows. A statistical classification framework was built for diagnosing cytomegalovirus status from the catalog of TCR beta chain sequences. TCRdb obtained this table from immuneACCESS and retained in-frame rearrangements with V and J assigned. These tables miss some clones; where compared with another copy, unresolved V genes account for less than half of the shortfall, and the remainder is unexplained. The V and J calls and clone size come from that table; D and trimming were worked out from the DNA. The sample table holds roughly 150,000 clones, of which approximately 88% were seen once. The ten top clones hold about a tenth of the sample.

Rearrangement joined TRBV2 to TRBJ1-1; matching of 6 bases hints at TRBD1 as the D gene. This clonotype was sampled from a man under 40 in good health and CMV-seropositive. The source material was PBMCs. The nucleotide sequence is given as TGTGCCACCGAGGGGGGGGGCACTGAAGCTTTCTTT. Translated, it gives CATEGGGTEAFF.